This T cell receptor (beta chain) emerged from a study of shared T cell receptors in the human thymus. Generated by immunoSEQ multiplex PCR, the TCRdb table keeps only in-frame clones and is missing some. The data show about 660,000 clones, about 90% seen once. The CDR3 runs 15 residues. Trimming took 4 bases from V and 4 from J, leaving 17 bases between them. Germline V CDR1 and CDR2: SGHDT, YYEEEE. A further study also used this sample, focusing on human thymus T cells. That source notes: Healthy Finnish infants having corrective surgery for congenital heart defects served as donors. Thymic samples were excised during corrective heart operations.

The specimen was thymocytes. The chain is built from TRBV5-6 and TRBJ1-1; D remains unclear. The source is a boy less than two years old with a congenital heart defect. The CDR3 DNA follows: TGTGCCAGCAGCGACACCGGGATAGCAATCACTGAAGCTTTCTTT. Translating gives CASSDTGIAITEAFF.